This passage covers 31 T cell receptor beta chains from one sample sequenced in a study of tumor-infiltrating lymphocytes in primary liver carcinoma. The input was around 0.5 ug total RNA; TCR beta cDNA was made from it with a constant-region primer. Investigators got TCR beta libraries out of three nested multiplex PCR rounds, done with slightly modified ARM-PCR. Each of the first two PCR rounds ran roughly 9 cycles with TRBV1-TRBV30 forward and C-beta reverse primers. TCRdb called the multiplex PCR reads again in MiXCR, with one record for every CDR3 protein. The sample has around 330,000 distinct CDR3 sequences, more than 55% seen once; the top ten hold 9% to 10%. The study extracted blood RNA from unsorted whole blood and also extracted germline DNA. The sample comprised peripheral blood. Receptors originate from a man aged 35 to 55 with primary liver carcinoma and hepatitis B virus infection.

As concerns this clonotype: Sequence at one end of the junction differs from germline and may be a read error. The chain uses TRBV4-3 and TRBJ2-1; D is ambiguous. Per germline, CDR1 LGHNA and CDR2 YSLEER. The CDR3 has 14 residues. CDR3 DNA sequence: TGCGCCAGCAGACAAGGGCCTACTTACAATGAGCAGTTCTTC. Protein product: CASRQGPTYNEQFF.

As to this clonotype: Since a much larger clone is just one base distant, this may be a read error. J is TRBJ2-2 and V is TRBV12-5; D gene uncertain. Germline CDR1 and CDR2: LGHNT and FRNRAP. This CDR3 comprises 12 residues. The CDR3 spells CASGQNTVELFF. The CDR3 bases are TGTGCTAGTGGTCAGAACACCGTGGAGCTGTTTTTT.

Only one count was recorded for this clonotype. This CDR3 fails to terminate in the conserved phenylalanine or tryptophan, so it likely reflects a read error. This chain links TRBV11-2 with TRBJ2-2; D gene ambiguous. Looked up from germline, CDR1 is SGHAT and CDR2 is FQNNGV. The CDR3 is made up of 16 amino acids. CDR3 residues: CASNLFPVGWVGELFS. As DNA, the CDR3 is TGTGCCAGCAACTTATTCCCAGTTGGATGGGTCGGGGAGCTGTTTTCC.

Comment on this clonotype: An end of the junction differs from the germline gene, which may be a read error. This chain uses TRBV5-6 with TRBJ2-2; 7 bases agree with TRBD2. The CDR3 extends over 16 amino acids. Germline lookup yields CDR1 SGHDT and CDR2 YYEEEE. The CDR3 here is CASSGLEGRNSGGLFF. CDR3 DNA sequence: TGTGCCAGCAGCGGACTAGAGGGGCGCAACTCCGGGGGGCTGTTTTTT. The full variable domain, in which reference TRBV5-6 and TRBJ2-2 provide the parts outside the CDR3, is DAGVTQSPTHLIKTRGQQVTLRCSPKSGHDTVSWYQQALGQGPQFIFQYYEEEERQRGNFPDRFSGHQFPNYSSELNVNALLLGDSALYLCASSGLEGRNSGGLFFGEGSRLTVL.

Of note for this clonotype: At one end, the junction sequence differs from germline, possibly due to a read error. The genes are TRBV4-3 and TRBJ1-6; 8 bases are shared with TRBD1. The CDR3 sequence is 14 residues long. CDR1 is LGHNA, CDR2 YSLEER, per germline. Here the CDR3 DNA reads TGCGCCAACAGCAAGGGACAGGCTGACTCACCCCTCCACTTT. It is translated as CANSKGQADSPLHF.

The chain combines TRBV7-9 with TRBJ2-1, with TRBD2 as a possible D gene (6 bases). Germline V lookup: CDR1 SEHNR, CDR2 FQNEAQ (reference sequence). Trimming took 7 bases from V and 1 from J, leaving 17 bases between them. This CDR3 region has 16 residues. The CDR3 DNA is TGTGCCAGCAACATGTTAGCGGTAGTGTCCTACAATGAGCAGTTCTTC. Translating gives CASNMLAVVSYNEQFF. Full variable domain (remainder filled in from reference TRBV7-9 and TRBJ2-1): DTGVSQNPRHKITKRGQNVTFRCDPISEHNRLYWYRQTLGQGPEFLTYFQNEAQLEKSRLLSDRFSAERPKGSFSTLEIQRTEQGDSAMYLCASNMLAVVSYNEQFFGPGTRLTVL.

This rearrangement joins TRBV23-1 to TRBJ1-5; tentative D call: TRBD1 (5 bases). TRBV23-1 is labeled an ORF, and its function is uncertain. CDR3 length: 12 amino acids. V dropped 8 bases and J dropped 15 bases, with 20 bases sitting between them. DNA for the CDR3: TGCGCCAGCCCCGGGGGGTGGGTGGCCCGGCATTTT. It specifies CASPGGWVARHF.

This clonotype was picked up a small number of times. The chain recombines TRBV30 with TRBJ2-7; D perhaps matches TRBD2 (6 bases). The CDR3 has 14 amino acids. V was trimmed by 2 bases and J by 3 bases, leaving 14 bases between them. Germline lookup yields CDR1 GTSNPN and CDR2 SVGIG (reference sequence). The CDR3 bases are TGTGCCTGGAGTCTACTAATGGGGGGCTACGAGCAGTACTTC. Protein product: CAWSLLMGGYEQYF.

The chain joins TRBV11-2 to TRBJ1-5; no clear D gene. This CDR3 comprises 13 residues. In germline, CDR1 is SGHAT, CDR2 FQNNGV. V lost 6 bases and J lost 7, with 13 bases in between. DNA of the CDR3: TGTGCCAGCAGTGGGGAGCCCGAACAGCCCCAGCATTTT. Translated, it gives CASSGEPEQPQHF.

Of note for this clonotype: At one end, the junction sequence differs from germline, possibly due to a read error. The gene calls are TRBV6-5 and TRBJ2-4; 8 nucleotides line up with TRBD1. The CDR3 is 16 residues long. Germline CDR1 MNHEY, CDR2 SVGAGI. The CDR3 is CASSSWTGKAKNIPYF. The CDR3 coding sequence is TGTGCCAGCAGTTCGTGGACAGGGAAAGCCAAGAACATTCCGTACTTC.

This chain uses TRBV7-9 with TRBJ2-1, with 10 bases aligning to TRBD2. Looked up from germline, CDR1 is SEHNR and CDR2 is FQNEAQ (reference sequence). V trimming: 1 base; J trimming: 6 bases; junction bases outside the gene matches: 9. The CDR3 spans 17 residues. The DNA of the CDR3 is TGTGCCAGCAGCTTAGTGATTGGACTAGCGGAGTGCAATGAGCAGTTCTTC. It is translated as CASSLVIGLAECNEQFF.

A word on this clonotype: This may stem from a read error, because a much larger clone lies one nucleotide away. J is TRBJ2-6 and V is TRBV10-3; TRBD2 matches 8 bases. Germline V gene data show CDR1 as ENHRY and CDR2 as SYGVKD. The CDR3 has 17 amino acids. The CDR3 is CAISGREGVSRANVLTF. CDR3 nucleotides: TGTGCCATCAGTGGACGGGAGGGTGTCTCTAGGGCCAACGTCCTGACTTTC.

This sequence joins TRBV11-1 and TRBJ2-7, with D tentatively TRBD1 (6 bases). In germline, CDR1 is SGHAT, CDR2 FQDESV (reference sequence). This CDR3 contains 16 residues. The V and J ends lost 2 bases and 5 bases respectively, with 19 bases between them. CDR3 bases: TGTGCCAGCAGCTTAACCTACGACAGGACCTCTAACGAGCAGTACTTC. Amino acids: CASSLTYDRTSNEQYF.

As to this clonotype: A much larger clone is a single base away; this may be a read error. The chain has TRBV6-2 or TRBV6-3 and TRBJ1-5; D gene uncertain. In germline, CDR1 is MNHEY, CDR2 SVGEGT. The CDR3 covers 14 residues. The CDR3 coding sequence is TGTACCAGCAGTTACGGGCCAAAGATTCAGCCCCAGCATTTT. Translating gives CTSSYGPKIQPQHF.

To note about this clonotype: One end of the junction does not line up with germline, which may come from a read error. In nucleotides, the CDR3 is TGCGCCAGCAGCGTGAGCAGTGTCATGTGGATGTATTTT. Encoded protein: CASSVSSVMWMYF. V gene TRBV11-2 combines with J gene TRBJ2-3, with D unresolved. Germline CDR1 SGHAT, CDR2 FQNNGV. The CDR3 runs 13 residues. The full variable domain, with the rest looked up from reference TRBV11-2 and TRBJ2-3, is EAGVAQSPRYKIIEKRQSVAFWCNPISGHATLYWYQQILGQGPKLLIQFQNNGVVDDSQLPKDRFSAERLKGVDSTLKIQPAKLEDSAVYLCASSVSSVMWMYFGPGTRLTVL.

Worth noting for this clonotype: One junction end does not reproduce the germline sequence, and a read error may be involved. The V and J genes are TRBV5-4 and TRBJ2-1, with D unclear. The CDR3 sequence is 11 residues long. Germline values: CDR1 SGHNT, CDR2 YYREEE (reference sequence). The CDR3 DNA reads as TGTGCCAGCAGCGCATACAACGAGCAGCTCTTC. This gives the protein CASSAYNEQLF.

Turning to this clonotype: A much larger clone differs from this one at a single base, so this may be a read error. The genes are TRBV12-3 or TRBV12-4 and TRBJ2-7, with a possible D match to TRBD2 (5 bases). V lost 9 bases and J 0 bases, leaving 12 bases between the germline ends. CDR3 length: 13 amino acids. The CDR3 loop reads CASKSTSSYEQYF. CDR3 bases: TGTGCCAGTAAGAGCACTAGCTCCTACGAGCAGTACTTC.

V is TRBV11-1 and J is TRBJ2-1; the match to TRBD2 covers 10 bases. CDR1 SGHAT and CDR2 FQDESV come from the germline V gene (reference sequence). There are 17 residues in the CDR3. V lost 3 bases and J lost 7; bases outside the gene matches: 12. The CDR3 is CASSFPLASGSRNEQFF. CDR3 DNA sequence: TGTGCCAGCAGCTTCCCCTTGGCTAGCGGGAGTCGAAATGAGCAGTTCTTC. Complete variable domain (other parts from reference TRBV11-1 and TRBJ2-1): EAEVAQSPRYKITEKSQAVAFWCDPISGHATLYWYRQILGQGPELLVQFQDESVVDDSQLPKDRFSAERLKGVDSTLKIQPAELGDSAMYLCASSFPLASGSRNEQFFGPGTRLTVL.

This clonotype was found many times. An end of the junction does not agree with germline; a read error may underlie this. The chain carries TRBV6-1 and TRBJ2-3; 10 nucleotides match TRBD2. Germline V gene sequence: CDR1 MNHNS, CDR2 SASEGT. This CDR3 has 16 residues. The CDR3 here is CASSEAMTWIAGGVNF. CDR3 sequence (DNA): TGTGCCAGCAGTGAAGCTATGACTTGGATAGCGGGAGGAGTTAATTTT.

The V gene is TRBV6-1, the J gene TRBJ2-2; tentative D call: TRBD1 (5 bases). Germline assignment: CDR1 MNHNS and CDR2 SASEGT. V lost 9 bases, J lost 5 bases, and 22 bases lay in between. The CDR3 spans 16 residues. The CDR3 spells CASGEEGVVGTGELFF. The DNA of the CDR3 is TGTGCCAGTGGTGAAGAAGGGGTTGTCGGGACCGGGGAGCTGTTTTTT.

The chain has TRBV13 and TRBJ2-1; TRBD2 aligns across 11 bases. Germline V CDR1 and CDR2: PRHDT, FYEKMQ (reference sequence). The CDR3 has 14 amino acids. V shed 0 bases, J shed 9 bases, and the junction held 1 base outside the gene matches. The CDR3 is CASSLGLAGGEQFF. DNA of the CDR3: TGTGCCAGCAGCTTAGGCCTAGCGGGGGGTGAGCAGTTCTTC. Filled out from reference TRBV13 and TRBJ2-1, the complete variable domain reads AAGVIQSPRHLIKEKRETATLKCYPIPRHDTVYWYQQGPGQDPQFLISFYEKMQSDKGSIPDRFSAQQFSDYHSELNMSSLELGDSALYFCASSLGLAGGEQFFGPGTRLTVL.

This clonotype was recorded many times. The chain has TRBV4-3 and TRBJ1-2; D remains unclear. With 0 bases removed from V and 7 bases from J, the gap between germline ends came to 12 bases. The CDR3 runs 14 residues. Germline V gene data show CDR1 as LGHNA and CDR2 as YSLEER. CDR3 sequence: CASSQDPSFGGYTF. In DNA, the CDR3 is TGCGCCAGCAGCCAAGATCCCAGCTTTGGTGGCTACACCTTC.

On this clonotype: A much larger clone differs by one base, so this may be a read error. The CDR3 end shows no conserved phenylalanine or tryptophan, and so a read error is likely. The V call is TRBV10-1, the J call TRBJ1-4; the D is unclear. V dropped 8 bases and J dropped 10 bases, with 11 bases sitting between them. The CDR3 sequence is 11 residues long. The germline gives CDR1 WNHNN, CDR2 SYGVQD (reference sequence). CDR3 sequence: CASSEGGKLFL. CDR3 nucleotides: TGCGCCAGCTCAGAGGGAGGAAAACTGTTTCTT.

The V and J genes are TRBV6-1 and TRBJ2-7; possible D gene TRBD2, 6 bases. Germline assignment: CDR1 MNHNS and CDR2 SASEGT. The CDR3 is 15 amino acids. V was cut by 4 bases and J by 3 bases, with 16 bases left in between. CDR3 DNA: TGTGCCAGCAGTGCTGGGACTGCTCTTGGCTACGAGCAGTACTTC. Translation gives CASSAGTALGYEQYF.

As regards this clonotype: A much larger clone lies a single base off, so this may be a read error. The chain combines TRBV6-1 with TRBJ2-1; D ambiguous. The CDR3 covers 14 residues. The germline V gene has CDR1 MNHNS and CDR2 SASEGT. Trimming removed 3 bases from V and 11 bases from J, with 17 bases in between. The CDR3, as DNA: TGTGCCAGCAGTGATATCCTGACGGGCCCTAAGCAGTTCTTC. Its protein is CASSDILTGPKQFF.

This clonotype showed up many times. This chain links TRBV4-2 with TRBJ2-1, with D maybe TRBD1 (5 bases). Trimming cost V 0 bases and J 9 bases, with 9 bases left between them. This CDR3 contains 13 residues. Germline lookup yields CDR1 LGHNA and CDR2 YNFKEQ. Here the CDR3 reads CASSQEQTAEQFF. The CDR3 DNA sequence: TGTGCCAGCAGCCAAGAGCAGACAGCTGAGCAGTTCTTC.

This clonotype showed up just a few times. V gene TRBV5-1 combines with J gene TRBJ2-3; either TRBD1 or TRBD2 may supply D (5 bases each). Per germline, CDR1 SGHRS and CDR2 YFSETQ. The length of the CDR3 is 14 residues. Deletions cut 4 bases from V and 5 bases from J, with 14 bases between. The CDR3 DNA reads as TGCGCCAGCAGCACTGGGGGAATGGGAGATACGCAGTATTTT. Protein sequence: CASSTGGMGDTQYF. Complete variable domain (other parts from reference TRBV5-1 and TRBJ2-3): KAGVTQTPRYLIKTRGQQVTLSCSPISGHRSVSWYQQTPGQGLQFLFEYFSETQRNKGNFPGRFSGRQFSNSRSEMNVSTLELGDSALYLCASSTGGMGDTQYFGPGTRLTVL.

The V call is TRBV5-5, the J call TRBJ2-5; no firm D call. The CDR3 spans 15 residues. V was pared by 4 bases and J by 2 bases, with 15 bases between. Germline CDR1 and CDR2: SGHKS and YYEKEE (reference sequence). Here the CDR3 reads CASSPLPIQQETQYF. CDR3 sequence (DNA): TGTGCCAGCAGCCCTTTGCCTATACAGCAAGAGACCCAGTACTTC. Full variable domain (missing parts from reference TRBV5-5 and TRBJ2-5): DAGVTQSPTHLIKTRGQQVTLRCSPISGHKSVSWYQQVLGQGPQFIFQYYEKEERGRGNFPDRFSARQFPNYSSELNVNALLLGDSALYLCASSPLPIQQETQYFGPGTRLLVL.

About this clonotype: This sequence may be a read error, since a much larger clone differs from it by one base. The chain recombines TRBV10-3 with TRBJ2-5; D not resolved. There are 12 residues in the CDR3. Trimming cost V 0 bases and J 5 bases, with 4 bases left between them. The germline V gene encodes CDR1 ENHRY and CDR2 SYGVKD. CDR3 sequence (DNA): TGTGCCATCAGTGAGTCGCCTGAGACCCAGTACTTC. Amino acids: CAISESPETQYF.

This clonotype has more than one count but fewer than ten. The genes are TRBV11-2 and TRBJ2-7, with a weak D call TRBD2 (7 bases). This CDR3 is 14 amino acids long. The germline CDR1 and CDR2 sequences are SGHAT and FQNNGV. Trimming stripped 5 bases from V and 4 bases from J, with 15 bases between. The CDR3 region is CASSLGGGNYEQYF. In DNA form, the CDR3 reads TGTGCCAGCAGCCTAGGGGGAGGGAATTACGAGCAGTACTTC.

Of note for this clonotype: This may be a read error: a much more frequent sequence differs by one nucleotide. This sequence joins TRBV12-3 or TRBV12-4 and TRBJ2-7; 9 positions match TRBD1. The CDR3 is 13 amino acids. The CDR3 nucleotides are TGTGCCAGCAGTGTAGGACAGGGGTACGAGGAGTACTTC. It is translated as CASSVGQGYEEYF.